This T cell receptor (beta chain) was sequenced in a study of blood T cell repertoires in COVID-19. The CDR3 is 14 residues long. Losses at the gene ends were 4 bases for V and 6 bases for J; bases not matched to a gene: 7. Germline V CDR1 and CDR2: SGHRS, YFSETQ. Sequencing was performed with immunoSEQ multiplex PCR; in TCRdb, only in-frame clones are kept and a portion is missing. Seen here are 210,000 or so clones, more than 80% observed once, and the top ten hold 1.8%. This TCR was sampled from a man aged 60 to 69 who had recovered from COVID-19. The sequenced material came from PBMCs or T cells enriched from blood (not recorded which). The J gene is TRBJ2-5, the V gene TRBV5-1; 9 positions agree with TRBD2. CDR3 sequence (DNA): TGCGCCAGCAGCCCGCCGGGACTAGCCCAGACCCAGTACTTC. The encoded protein is CASSPPGLAQTQYF.